This T cell receptor (beta chain) is from a study of control samples from healthy donors and cancer patients. The CDR3 covers 12 residues. V was cut by 2 bases and J by 6 bases, with 7 bases left in between. From germline, CDR1 is MNHNS and CDR2 SASEGT. The table came from immunoSEQ multiplex PCR; TCRdb's copy has only in-frame clones and leaves some out. The table has roughly 160,000 clones, about 90% seen once. The clonotype originates from a woman in her twenties or thirties in good health. Material: blood. The chain has TRBV6-1 and TRBJ1-2, with D uncertain. CDR3 loop: CASSERWNGYTF. The CDR3 DNA reads as TGTGCCAGCAGTGAAAGATGGAATGGCTACACCTTC.